Below, 15 T cell receptor beta chains from the same sample are listed, as sequenced in a study of blood T cells in healthy people across ages. The second PCR ran about 6 to 11 cycles with a sample-barcoded 5' primer and J-beta primers. TCRdb re-derived calls from the 5' RACE reads in MiXCR, one entry per CDR3 protein. Here the sample spans some 1.5 million distinct CDR3 sequences, 40% to 45% being singletons. The sample comprised blood. Source of these receptors: a woman aged 18-35 years in good health.

The chain couples TRBV7-2 to TRBJ2-3, with 11 bases identical to TRBD2. With 7 bases clipped from V and 2 bases from J, the junction kept 17 bases outside the gene matches. Germline loops: CDR1 SGHTA, CDR2 FQGNSA. The CDR3 loop spans 19 amino acids. The CDR3 loop is CASNPYRSLAGGDTDTQYF. Written as DNA, the CDR3 is TGTGCCAGCAACCCCTATCGGAGTCTAGCGGGAGGAGACACAGATACGCAGTATTTT.

The chain carries TRBV11-1 and TRBJ2-7; D possibly corresponds to TRBD2 (5 bases). This CDR3 region has 14 residues. In germline, CDR1 is SGHAT, CDR2 FQDESV (reference sequence). Trimming left V 3 bases short and J 5 bases short, with 14 bases between. The CDR3 protein is CASSFGLGIDEQYF. The CDR3 region has the DNA TGTGCCAGCAGCTTCGGACTTGGTATCGACGAGCAGTACTTC.

This clonotype has just a few counts. The chain uses TRBV2 and TRBJ1-2, with no clear D. With 0 bases removed from V and 7 bases from J, the gap between germline ends came to 3 bases. Germline CDR1 and CDR2: SNHLY and FYNNEI. This CDR3 has 11 amino acids. The CDR3 DNA sequence: TGTGCCAGCAGTGAAGCAGCTGGCTACACCTTC. This gives the protein CASSEAAGYTF.

V is TRBV6-2 or TRBV6-3 and J is TRBJ1-5; D not certain. This CDR3 contains 19 residues. Trimming removed 3 bases from V and 5 bases from J, with 26 bases in between. Germline V lookup: CDR1 MNHEY, CDR2 SVGEGT. CDR3 amino acids: CASSYLPSGHGSLDQPQHF. In DNA, the CDR3 is TGTGCCAGCAGTTATCTCCCCTCGGGTCATGGCTCACTGGATCAGCCCCAGCATTTT.

On this clonotype: Since a much larger clone is just one base distant, this may be a read error. CDR3 in DNA: TGTGCCAGCAGCTTATTCGAGAGCTCCTACAATGAGCAGTTCTTC. Its protein product is CASSLFESSYNEQFF. J is TRBJ2-1 and V is TRBV7-9; no firm D call. This CDR3 has 15 residues. The germline CDR1 and CDR2 sequences are SEHNR and FQNEAQ (reference sequence). Between the trimmed V and J ends, which lost 2 bases and 0 bases, there was a span of 8 bases.

This clonotype was recorded a few times. V gene TRBV4-1 combines with J gene TRBJ2-1; 16 nucleotides agree with TRBD2. Germline CDR1 and CDR2: MGHRA and YSYEKL. The CDR3 runs to 20 residues. The junction had 16 bases not matched to a gene; V was cut back by 5 bases and J by 6 bases. The CDR3 is CASSSTGTSGRGRSPNEQFF. CDR3 bases: TGCGCCAGCAGCTCCACCGGGACTAGCGGGAGGGGACGATCTCCCAATGAGCAGTTCTTC.

This sequence joins TRBV20-1 and TRBJ2-5; the match to TRBD1 covers 7 bases. This CDR3 is 10 amino acids long. Germline V CDR1 and CDR2: DFQATT, SNEGSKA (reference sequence). Trimming at V came to 5 bases and at J to 9 bases, leaving 3 bases not matched to a gene. In DNA form, the CDR3 reads TGCAGTGCTCCCGACAGGGCCCAGTACTTC. Translation: CSAPDRAQYF.

The chain couples TRBV7-2 to TRBJ2-1; 7 nucleotides agree with TRBD1. The junction had 5 bases not matched to a gene; V was cut back by 3 bases and J by 0 bases. The CDR3 totals 16 residues. The germline CDR1 and CDR2 sequences are SGHTA and FQGNSA. CDR3 sequence: CASSFFRGSSYNEQFF. The CDR3 nucleotides are TGTGCCAGCAGCTTTTTCAGGGGGAGCTCCTACAATGAGCAGTTCTTC.

This chain connects TRBV11-1 to TRBJ2-1; 7 nucleotides agree with TRBD1. This CDR3 is 16 amino acids long. Trimming cost V 4 bases and J 1 base; bases outside gene matches: 7. Germline values: CDR1 SGHAT, CDR2 FQDESV (reference sequence). The CDR3 region is CASSSWGQTSYNEQFF. The CDR3 DNA follows: TGTGCCAGCAGCTCCTGGGGACAGACTTCCTACAATGAGCAGTTCTTC.

This clonotype was picked up a small number of times. The CDR3 region has the DNA TGTGCCAGCAGTCCGCCGCCGCTTGAAGCTTTCTTT. Translating it yields CASSPPPLEAFF. The chain employs TRBV7-9 and TRBJ1-1; D call uncertain. The CDR3 sequence is 12 residues long. In germline, CDR1 is SEHNR, CDR2 FQNEAQ (reference sequence). Trimming shortened V by 6 bases and J by 7 bases, and 12 bases separated the two germline ends.

Points on this clonotype: Germline and junction disagree at one end, which may indicate a read error. CDR3 DNA sequence: TGTGCCAGCAACCTCCGCAATCGGCCCCAGCATTTT. This sequence encodes CASNLRNRPQHF. This chain joins TRBV7-2 and TRBJ1-5; D remains unclear. Per germline, CDR1 SGHTA and CDR2 FQGNSA. The CDR3 length is 12 residues.

The chain is built from TRBV12-5 and TRBJ2-7, with D perhaps matching TRBD2 (6 bases). The CDR3 sequence is 12 residues long. The V end was cut by 5 bases, the J end by 6 bases, with 11 bases between. The V gene's germline CDR1 is LGHNT and CDR2 FRNRAP. This CDR3 reads CASGPGLAEQYF. DNA of the CDR3: TGTGCTAGTGGTCCGGGACTGGCCGAGCAGTACTTC.

This chain links TRBV28 with TRBJ2-7, with D hard to call. The J call is in doubt because the DNA end fits TRBJ2-5 better. The CDR3 consists of 13 residues. The germline gives CDR1 MDHEN, CDR2 SYDVKM. DNA for the CDR3: TGTGCCAGCAGTGTATATCACGGTGAGACCCAGTACTTC. Protein: CASSVYHGETQYF.

This clonotype was seen more than once but under ten times. The V and J genes are TRBV5-1 and TRBJ2-2; TRBD1 is a possible D gene (6 bases). The CDR3 is made up of 16 amino acids. Trimming took off 4 bases at V and 2 bases at J, with 15 bases between the two ends. Germline CDR1 SGHRS, CDR2 YFSETQ. CDR3 bases: TGCGCCAGCAGCAGGCAACGGGACATCAACACCGGGGAGCTGTTTTTT. Translated: CASSRQRDINTGELFF.

CDR3 protein: CASSSQGGRGYGYTF. The CDR3 DNA follows: TGTGCCAGCAGCTCCCAGGGAGGGCGGGGCTATGGCTACACCTTC. The V call is TRBV7-2, the J call TRBJ1-2; possibly TRBD1 for D (5 bases). With 4 bases removed from V and 4 bases from J, the gap between germline ends came to 16 bases. CDR1 is SGHTA and CDR2 is FQGNSA in the germline V gene. This CDR3 has 15 amino acids.